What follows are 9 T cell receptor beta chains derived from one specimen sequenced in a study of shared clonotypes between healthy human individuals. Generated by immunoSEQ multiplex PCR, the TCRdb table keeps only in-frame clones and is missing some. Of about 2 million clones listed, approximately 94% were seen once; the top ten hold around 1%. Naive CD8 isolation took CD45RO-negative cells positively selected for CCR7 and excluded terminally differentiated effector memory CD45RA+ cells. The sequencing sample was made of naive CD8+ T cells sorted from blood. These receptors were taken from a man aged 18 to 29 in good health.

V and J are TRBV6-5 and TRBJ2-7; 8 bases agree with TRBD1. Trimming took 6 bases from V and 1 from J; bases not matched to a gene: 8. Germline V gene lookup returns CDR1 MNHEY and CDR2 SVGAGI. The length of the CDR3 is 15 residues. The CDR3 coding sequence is TGTGCCAGCAGGACAGGGGTTTTAGGATCCTACGAGCAGTACTTC. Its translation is CASRTGVLGSYEQYF.

The CDR3 region has the DNA TGTGCCAGCTCACCGGCCCGGGGCAACTACGAGCAGTACTTC. Protein: CASSPARGNYEQYF. The V and J genes are TRBV18 and TRBJ2-7; either TRBD1 or TRBD2 may fit D (5 bases each). The V and J ends lost 3 bases and 3 bases respectively, with 12 bases between them. The CDR3 length is 14 residues. Germline CDR1 is KGHSH and CDR2 is LQKENI. The variable domain in full, with the rest retrieved from reference TRBV18 and TRBJ2-7, is NAGVMQNPRHLVRRRGQEARLRCSPMKGHSHVYWYRQLPEEGLKFMVYLQKENIIDESGMPKERFSAEFPKEGPSILRIQQVVRGDSAAYFCASSPARGNYEQYFGPGTRLTVT.

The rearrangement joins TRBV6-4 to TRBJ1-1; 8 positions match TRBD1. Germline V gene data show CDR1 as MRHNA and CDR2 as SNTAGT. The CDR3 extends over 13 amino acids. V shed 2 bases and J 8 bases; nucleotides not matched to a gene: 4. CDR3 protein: CASSDTGQGEAFF. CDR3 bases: TGTGCCAGCAGTGACACCGGACAGGGAGAAGCTTTCTTT.

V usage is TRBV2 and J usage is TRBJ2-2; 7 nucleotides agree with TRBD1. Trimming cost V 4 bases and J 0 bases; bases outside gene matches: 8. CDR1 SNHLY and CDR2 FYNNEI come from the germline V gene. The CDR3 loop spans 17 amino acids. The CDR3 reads CASSGARQGPNTGELFF. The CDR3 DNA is TGTGCCAGCAGTGGGGCTCGACAGGGACCGAACACCGGGGAGCTGTTTTTT.

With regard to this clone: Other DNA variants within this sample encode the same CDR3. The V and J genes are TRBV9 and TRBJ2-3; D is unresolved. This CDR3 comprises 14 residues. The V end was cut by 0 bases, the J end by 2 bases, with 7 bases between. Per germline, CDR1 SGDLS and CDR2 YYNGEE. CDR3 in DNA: TGTGCCAGCAGCGTAGCTCGGTCCACAGATACGCAGTATTTT. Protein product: CASSVARSTDTQYF. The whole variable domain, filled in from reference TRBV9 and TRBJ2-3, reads DSGVTQTPKHLITATGQRVTLRCSPRSGDLSVYWYQQSLDQGLQFLIQYYNGEERAKGNILERFSAQQFPDLHSELNLSSLELGDSALYFCASSVARSTDTQYFGPGTRLTVL.

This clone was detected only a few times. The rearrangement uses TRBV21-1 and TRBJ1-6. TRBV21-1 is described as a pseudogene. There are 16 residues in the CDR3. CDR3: CASSKGLGFDNSPLHF. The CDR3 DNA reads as TGTGCCAGCAGCAAAGGGCTGGGATTTGATAATTCACCCCTCCACTTT.

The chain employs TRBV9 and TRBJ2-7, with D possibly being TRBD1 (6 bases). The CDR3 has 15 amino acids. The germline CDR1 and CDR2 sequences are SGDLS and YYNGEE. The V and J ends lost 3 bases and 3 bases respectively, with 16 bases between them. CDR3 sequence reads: CASSGEQGPNYEQYF. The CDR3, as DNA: TGTGCCAGCAGCGGTGAACAGGGACCCAACTACGAGCAGTACTTC.

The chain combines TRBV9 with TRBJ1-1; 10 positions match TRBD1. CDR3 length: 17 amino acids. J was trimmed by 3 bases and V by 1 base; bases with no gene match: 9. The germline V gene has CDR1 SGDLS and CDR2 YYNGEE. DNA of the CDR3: TGTGCCAGCAGCGTATCGGAGTCCGGGACAGGGGACACTGAAGCTTTCTTT. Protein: CASSVSESGTGDTEAFF.

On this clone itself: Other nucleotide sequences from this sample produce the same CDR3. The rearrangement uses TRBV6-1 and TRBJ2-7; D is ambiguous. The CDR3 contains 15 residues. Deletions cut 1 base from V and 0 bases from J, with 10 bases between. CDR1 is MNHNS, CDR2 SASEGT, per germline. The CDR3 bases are TGTGCCAGCAGTGAAGGCCCCCTCAGCTCCTACGAGCAGTACTTC. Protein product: CASSEGPLSSYEQYF.